Following are 13 T cell receptor beta chains from one sample sequenced in a study of T-cell reconstitution after alpha-beta-depleted transplantation in children. For TCRbeta, the library was prepared with unique molecular identifiers. TCRdb re-called the PCR reads with MiXCR, one entry per CDR3 protein. The sample lists roughly 170,000 distinct CDR3 sequences; roughly 6.8% were seen once. The sequencing used PBMCs from the stem cell graft donor, collected from the stem cell graft. These receptor sequences come from a human donor who donated a stem cell graft to a child with Wiskott-Aldrich syndrome.

This clonotype was found a few times. The chain has TRBV30 and TRBJ2-4; 10 nucleotides match TRBD2. In germline, CDR1 is GTSNPN, CDR2 SVGIG (reference sequence). V gave up 0 bases and J gave up 3 bases; unmatched junction bases: 5. The CDR3 spans 16 residues. The CDR3 DNA is TGTGCCTGGAGTGTAGGTCGGACTAGCGGCAAAAACATTCAGTACTTC. It codes for CAWSVGRTSGKNIQYF.

This clonotype was seen repeatedly, ten times or more. The V call is TRBV5-1, the J call TRBJ2-2; no firm D call. CDR1 is SGHRS, CDR2 YFSETQ, per germline. V was cut by 3 bases and J by 6 bases, with 12 bases left in between. The CDR3 has 14 residues. The CDR3 nucleotides are TGCGCCAGCAGCTCCAGACATTCCCCCGGGGAGCTGTTTTTT. This gives the protein CASSSRHSPGELFF. Complete variable domain (other parts from reference TRBV5-1 and TRBJ2-2): KAGVTQTPRYLIKTRGQQVTLSCSPISGHRSVSWYQQTPGQGLQFLFEYFSETQRNKGNFPGRFSGRQFSNSRSEMNVSTLELGDSALYLCASSSRHSPGELFFGEGSRLTVL.

To note about this clonotype: This may stem from a read error, because a much larger clone lies one nucleotide away. This chain connects TRBV12-3 or TRBV12-4 to TRBJ2-1; D not resolved. The CDR3 length is 12 residues. The V and J ends lost 5 bases and 15 bases respectively, with 17 bases between them. The DNA of the CDR3 is TGTGCCAGCAGTCCCCGGATGTGGCCTGGGTTCTTC. This codes for CASSPRMWPGFF.

This clonotype was seen many times. The chain couples TRBV24-1 to TRBJ2-5; D is uncertain. Trimming removed 4 bases from V and 0 bases from J, with 11 bases in between. This CDR3 contains 15 residues. The germline CDR1 and CDR2 sequences are KGHDR and SFDVKD. This CDR3 is CATSDGTVDQETQYF. The DNA of the CDR3 is TGTGCCACCAGTGACGGAACCGTTGACCAAGAGACCCAGTACTTC.

To note about this clonotype: A much bigger clone sits one base away, suggesting this may be a read error. The V call is TRBV5-1, the J call TRBJ2-7, with TRBD1 matching over 10 bases. Germline V gene sequence: CDR1 SGHRS, CDR2 YFSETQ. V lost 4 bases, J lost 2 bases, and 6 bases stayed unmatched. The CDR3 has 15 residues. CDR3: CASSPGTGEAYEQYF. Here the CDR3 DNA reads TGCGCCAGCAGCCCCGGGACAGGGGAGGCCTACGAGCAGTACTTC.

This clonotype was seen ten or more times. The junction departs from germline at one end; a sequencing error may be responsible. J is TRBJ2-5 and V is TRBV3-1; D is unresolved. Germline V gene sequence: CDR1 LGHDT, CDR2 YNNKEL (reference sequence). This CDR3 is built from 12 residues. As DNA, the CDR3 is TGCGCCAGCAGCCAAGTCGGGGAGACCCAGTACTTC. This gives the protein CASSQVGETQYF.

The table lists this clonotype with many counts. V and J are TRBV5-1 and TRBJ2-5; D is unresolved. CDR1 and CDR2 from the germline V gene are SGHRS and YFSETQ. Trimming took off 4 bases at V and 1 base at J, with 2 bases between the two ends. This CDR3 spans 11 amino acids. The CDR3 nucleotides read TGCGCCAGCAGCATCCAAGAGACCCAGTACTTC. Amino acid sequence: CASSIQETQYF.

In this sample, this clonotype turned up many times. The chain joins TRBV10-3 to TRBJ2-3, with 11 bases lining up with TRBD2. This CDR3 is 17 amino acids long. Trimming at V came to 3 bases and at J to 6 bases, leaving 11 bases not matched to a gene. Germline lookup yields CDR1 ENHRY and CDR2 SYGVKD. The CDR3 sequence: CAISDSSGRQFRDTQYF. CDR3 bases: TGTGCCATCAGTGATTCTAGCGGGAGGCAGTTCCGGGATACGCAGTATTTT.

This clonotype was seen repeatedly, ten times or more. The V call is TRBV5-1, the J call TRBJ2-2; a possible D gene is TRBD1 (6 bases). Trimming removed 0 bases at V and 5 bases at J, with 11 bases between. The length of the CDR3 is 15 residues. Germline CDR1 and CDR2: SGHRS and YFSETQ. The CDR3 is CASSLGTGRTGELFF. The DNA for the CDR3 is TGCGCCAGCAGCTTGGGCACAGGGCGGACCGGGGAGCTGTTTTTT.

In its sample, this clonotype was seen many times. This chain uses TRBV20-1 with TRBJ2-5; D assignment may be TRBD1 or TRBD2 (6 bases each). Trimming stripped 0 bases from V and 1 base from J, with 15 bases between. The CDR3 is 16 residues long. Per germline, CDR1 DFQATT and CDR2 SNEGSKA (reference sequence). The CDR3 loop is CSARDWRGASQETQYF. The CDR3 bases are TGCAGTGCTAGAGATTGGAGGGGGGCTAGCCAAGAGACCCAGTACTTC.

This clonotype was counted many times. The chain recombines TRBV5-5 with TRBJ2-3; 9 bases fit TRBD1. The V segment lost 4 bases and the J segment 4 bases; nucleotides outside the gene matches: 7. The germline gives CDR1 SGHKS, CDR2 YYEKEE (reference sequence). The CDR3 has 15 residues. DNA of the CDR3: TGTGCCAGCAGCACCCACAGGGGGCTGGCAGATACGCAGTATTTT. Translating it yields CASSTHRGLADTQYF.

This clonotype came up a few times. V and J are TRBV4-3 and TRBJ1-2, with 10 bases matching TRBD1. Unmatched junction bases numbered 8, after V lost 0 bases and J lost 7 bases. The CDR3 spans 16 residues. In germline, CDR1 is LGHNA, CDR2 YSLEER. The CDR3 here is CASSQDRQGAISGYTF. CDR3 in DNA: TGCGCCAGCAGCCAAGATAGACAGGGGGCAATTTCTGGCTACACCTTC.

This clonotype was counted many times. The chain recombines TRBV29-1 with TRBJ1-2; D remains ambiguous. CDR3 length: 12 residues. Germline CDR1 and CDR2: SQVTM and ANQGSEA. V shed 1 base and J shed 4 bases, with 7 bases lying between them. CDR3 nucleotides: TGCAGCGTTGAAGCAGACCCCTATGGCTACACCTTC. Its translation is CSVEADPYGYTF.